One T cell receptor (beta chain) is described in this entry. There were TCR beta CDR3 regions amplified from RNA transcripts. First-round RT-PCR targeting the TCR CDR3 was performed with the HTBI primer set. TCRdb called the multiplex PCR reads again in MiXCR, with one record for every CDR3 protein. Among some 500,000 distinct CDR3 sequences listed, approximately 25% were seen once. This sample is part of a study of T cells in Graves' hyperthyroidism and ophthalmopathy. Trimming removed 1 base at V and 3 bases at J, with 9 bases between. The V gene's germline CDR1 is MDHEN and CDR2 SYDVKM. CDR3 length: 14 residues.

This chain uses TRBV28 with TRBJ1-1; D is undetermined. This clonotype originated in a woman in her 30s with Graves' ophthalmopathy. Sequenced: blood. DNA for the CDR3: TGTGCCAGCAGTTTATCGGCCTCGCACACTGAAGCTTTCTTT. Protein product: CASSLSASHTEAFF.